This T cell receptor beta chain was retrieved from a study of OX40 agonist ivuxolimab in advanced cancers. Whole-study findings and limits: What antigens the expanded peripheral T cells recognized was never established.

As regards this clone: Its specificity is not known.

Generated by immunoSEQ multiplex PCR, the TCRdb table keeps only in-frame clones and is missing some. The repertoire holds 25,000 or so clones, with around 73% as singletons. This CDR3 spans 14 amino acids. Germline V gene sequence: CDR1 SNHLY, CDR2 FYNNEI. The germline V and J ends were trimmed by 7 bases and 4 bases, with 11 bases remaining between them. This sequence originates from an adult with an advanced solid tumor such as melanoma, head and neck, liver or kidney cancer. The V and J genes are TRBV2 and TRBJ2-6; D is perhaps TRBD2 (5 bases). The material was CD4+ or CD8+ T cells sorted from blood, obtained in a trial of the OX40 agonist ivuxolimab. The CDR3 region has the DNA TGTGCCAGCACTGCGGGTTCAGGGGCCAACGTCCTGACTTTC. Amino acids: CASTAGSGANVLTF.